What follows describes a single T cell receptor beta chain. Researchers ran the PCR with 60 Vbeta and 13 Jbeta primers. Assay used: immunoSEQ multiplex PCR; TCRdb lists only in-frame clones, some missing. The data show about 180,000 clones, over 75% seen once. This specimen belongs to a study of cytomegalovirus exposure and HLA in healthy donors. Germline assignment: CDR1 LGHNT and CDR2 FRNRAP. Trimming stripped 1 base from V and 5 bases from J, with 6 bases between. There are 13 residues in the CDR3. The sequenced material came from PBMCs. The chain uses TRBV12-5 and TRBJ2-1, with a weak D call TRBD1 (6 bases). The TCR was taken from a woman aged 50 to 60 in good health and CMV-seropositive. CDR3 DNA sequence: TGTGCTAGTGGTTTGGGGACAGACAATGAGCAGTTCTTC. Translating it yields CASGLGTDNEQFF.